This section outlines one TCR beta chain sequence together with its context. Its target is unknown. The treatment denotes: approximately 9-day PBMC culture with coronavirus spike peptide pools or control peptides (ViraFEST assay). ViraFEST enlarged antigen-specific T cell populations with peptide pools and afterwards sequenced TCRs. With the Oncomine TCR Beta short-read assay, DNA from cultured CD4+ T cells was sequenced. TCRdb re-analysed the PCR reads in MiXCR, keeping a single row per CDR3 protein. This table holds about 11,000 distinct CDR3 sequences, about half found once. The sample comes from a study of vaccination and CD4 T cells after COVID-19. Study-level background: Six male and four female convalescents took part, two of them Hispanic. Overlapping spike pools from SARS-CoV-2 and HCoV-NL63, HCoV-OC43 and HCoV-229E served as culture stimuli.

This CDR3 has 11 residues. Germline CDR1 DFQATT, CDR2 SNEGSKA (reference sequence). Points from the study as a whole: Convalescent patients' vaccine-specific clones were spike mono-reactive in 304 of 307 cases.

This TCR was recovered from a human donor who had recovered from COVID-19. Sequences were obtained from CD4+ T cells from blood, cultured in vitro. The chain uses TRBV20-1 and TRBJ1-2; D might be TRBD1 (6 bases). CDR3: CSRRGAEGYTF. The DNA of the CDR3 is TGCTCTCGGAGGGGGGCCGAAGGCTACACCTTC.